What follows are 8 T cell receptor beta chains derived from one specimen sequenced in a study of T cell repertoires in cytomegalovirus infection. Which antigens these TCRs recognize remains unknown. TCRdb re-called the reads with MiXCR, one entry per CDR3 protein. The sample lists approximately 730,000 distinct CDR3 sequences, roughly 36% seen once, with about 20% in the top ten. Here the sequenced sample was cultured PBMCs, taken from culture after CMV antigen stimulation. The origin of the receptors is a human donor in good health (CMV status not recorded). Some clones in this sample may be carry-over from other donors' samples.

CDR3 sequence reads: CSASADVYYEQYF. CDR3 DNA sequence: TGCAGTGCTAGCGCCGACGTTTACTACGAGCAGTACTTC. The gene calls are TRBV20-1 and TRBJ2-7; D is unclear. The CDR3 extends over 13 amino acids. The germline V and J ends were trimmed by 3 bases and 3 bases, with 12 bases remaining between them. Germline CDR1 reads DFQATT; CDR2 reads SNEGSKA (reference sequence).

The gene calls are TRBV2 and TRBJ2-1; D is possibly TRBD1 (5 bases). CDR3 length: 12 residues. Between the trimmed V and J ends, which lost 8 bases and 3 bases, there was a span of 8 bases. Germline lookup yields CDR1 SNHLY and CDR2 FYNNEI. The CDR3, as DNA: TGTGCCAGCGAAGGGGACTACAATGAGCAGTTCTTC. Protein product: CASEGDYNEQFF. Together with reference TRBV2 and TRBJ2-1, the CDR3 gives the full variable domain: EPEVTQTPSHQVTQMGQEVILRCVPISNHLYFYWYRQILGQKVEFLVSFYNNEISEKSEIFDDQFSVERPDGSNFTLKIRSTKLEDSAMYFCASEGDYNEQFFGPGTRLTVL.

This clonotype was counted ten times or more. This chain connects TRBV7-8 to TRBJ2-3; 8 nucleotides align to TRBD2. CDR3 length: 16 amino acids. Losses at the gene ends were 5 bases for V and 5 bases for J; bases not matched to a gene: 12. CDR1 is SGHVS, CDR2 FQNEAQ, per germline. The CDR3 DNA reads TGTGCCAGCAGCGCAAGACTAGCGCAAACTGGAGATACGCAGTATTTT. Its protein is CASSARLAQTGDTQYF. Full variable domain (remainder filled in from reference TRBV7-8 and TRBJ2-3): GAGVSQSPRYKVAKRGQDVALRCDPISGHVSLFWYQQALGQGPEFLTYFQNEAQLDKSGLPSDRFFAERPEGSVSTLKIQRTQQEDSAVYLCASSARLAQTGDTQYFGPGTRLTVL.

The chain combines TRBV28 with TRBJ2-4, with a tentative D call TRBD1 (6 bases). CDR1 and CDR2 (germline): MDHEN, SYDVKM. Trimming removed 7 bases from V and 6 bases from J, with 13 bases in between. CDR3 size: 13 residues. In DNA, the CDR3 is TGTGCCAGCAAGGGGGAAGGGAGAAACATTCAGTACTTC. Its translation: CASKGEGRNIQYF.

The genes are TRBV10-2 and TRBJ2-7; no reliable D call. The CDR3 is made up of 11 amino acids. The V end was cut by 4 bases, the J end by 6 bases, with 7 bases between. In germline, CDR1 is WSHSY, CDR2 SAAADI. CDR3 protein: CASSGRREQYF. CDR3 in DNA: TGCGCCAGCAGTGGTCGGCGCGAGCAGTACTTC.

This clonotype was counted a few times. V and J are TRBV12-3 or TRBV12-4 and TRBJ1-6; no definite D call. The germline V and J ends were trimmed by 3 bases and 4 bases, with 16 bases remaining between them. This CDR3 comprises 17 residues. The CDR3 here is CASSFRYRQEYNSPLHF. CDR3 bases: TGTGCCAGCAGTTTCAGATACAGACAAGAATATAATTCACCCCTCCACTTT.

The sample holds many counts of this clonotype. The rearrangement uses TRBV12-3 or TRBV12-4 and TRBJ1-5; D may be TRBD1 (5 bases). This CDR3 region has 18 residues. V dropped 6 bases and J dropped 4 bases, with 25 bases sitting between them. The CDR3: CASSLAGAGHSQNQPQHF. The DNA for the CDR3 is TGTGCCAGCAGCCTAGCCGGGGCTGGCCACTCCCAAAATCAGCCCCAGCATTTT.

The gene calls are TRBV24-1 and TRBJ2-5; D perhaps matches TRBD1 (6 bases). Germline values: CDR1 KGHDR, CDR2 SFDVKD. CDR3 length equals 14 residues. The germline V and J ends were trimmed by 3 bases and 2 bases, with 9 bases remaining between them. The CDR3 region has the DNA TGTGCCACCAGTGATCCGGACAGTCAAGAGACCCAGTACTTC. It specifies CATSDPDSQETQYF.